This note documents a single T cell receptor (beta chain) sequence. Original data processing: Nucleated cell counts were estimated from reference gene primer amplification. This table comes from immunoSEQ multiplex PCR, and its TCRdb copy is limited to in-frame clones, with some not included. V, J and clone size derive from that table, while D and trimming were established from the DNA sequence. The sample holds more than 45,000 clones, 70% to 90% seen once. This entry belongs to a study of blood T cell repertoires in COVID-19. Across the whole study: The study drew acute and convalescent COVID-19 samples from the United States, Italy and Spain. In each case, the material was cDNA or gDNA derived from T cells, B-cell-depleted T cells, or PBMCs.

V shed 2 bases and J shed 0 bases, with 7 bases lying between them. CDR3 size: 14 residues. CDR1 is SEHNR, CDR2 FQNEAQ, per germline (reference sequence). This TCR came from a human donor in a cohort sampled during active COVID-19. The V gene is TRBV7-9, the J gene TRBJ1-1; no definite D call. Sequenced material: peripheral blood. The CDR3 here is CASSLLAVNTEAFF. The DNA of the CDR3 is TGTGCCAGCAGCTTATTGGCGGTGAACACTGAAGCTTTCTTT.